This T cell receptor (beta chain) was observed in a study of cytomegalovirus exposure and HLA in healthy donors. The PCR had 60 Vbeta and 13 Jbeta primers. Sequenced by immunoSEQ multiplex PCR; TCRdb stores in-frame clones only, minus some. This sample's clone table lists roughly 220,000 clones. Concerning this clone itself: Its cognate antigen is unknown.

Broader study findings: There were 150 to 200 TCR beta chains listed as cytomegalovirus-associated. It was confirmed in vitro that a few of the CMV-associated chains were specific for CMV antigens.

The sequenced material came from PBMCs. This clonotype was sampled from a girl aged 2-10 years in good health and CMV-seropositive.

The CDR3, as DNA: TGCGCCAGCAGCGGATCCGGGACAGGGGGGACCGGGGAGCTGTTTTTT. Residues: CASSGSGTGGTGELFF. This chain joins TRBV4-1 and TRBJ2-2, with 11 bases identical to TRBD1. The CDR3 has 16 amino acids. Looked up from germline, CDR1 is MGHRA and CDR2 is YSYEKL. J lost 5 bases, V lost 5 bases, and 7 bases had no gene match.